This T cell receptor beta chain came from a study of Ad26.COV2.S vaccination and SARS-CoV-2 variants. Study summary: Ad26.COV2.S, an intramuscular injection, was given once or twice 56 days apart. General study findings and limits: Vaccine and placebo recipients had similar non-spike TCR breadth.

TCRdb's copy holds only in-frame clones and misses some; the assay was immunoSEQ multiplex PCR. The profile shows 510,000 or so clones, 70% to 90% of them singletons. Note on this clone: Its antigen remains unknown.

Trimming stripped 7 bases from V and 0 bases from J, with 7 bases between. The germline V gene has CDR1 LNHDA and CDR2 SQIVND (reference sequence). The CDR3 runs 13 residues. Treatment in this sample: roughly 20 received Ad26.COV2.S at low or high dose, single or two shots; five or six received placebo; per-sample allocation not given. Sampling was performed 63 days after the first vaccine or placebo injection. The sequence was collected from a person between 18 and 65 years old who received the Ad26.COV2.S COVID-19 vaccine or a placebo. The V call is TRBV19, the J call TRBJ1-3, with D uncertain. The starting material was peripheral blood, obtained in a trial of Ad26.COV2.S vaccine versus placebo. In DNA form, the CDR3 reads TGTGCCAGTAATGGTGGCTCTGGAAACACCATATATTTT. Translated, it gives CASNGGSGNTIYF.